These 21 T cell receptor beta chains came from one sample sequenced in a study of blood T cell repertoires in COVID-19. Sequencing used immunoSEQ multiplex PCR; TCRdb keeps in-frame clones, though not all of them. Of some 410,000 clones detected, around nine tenths appear once; the ten largest clones hold 0.97%. The specimen was PBMCs or T cells enriched from blood (not recorded which). Every receptor here comes from a woman aged 25-40 years with acute COVID-19.

This clone was picked up a small number of times. The genes are TRBV19 and TRBJ1-5, with D perhaps TRBD1 (5 bases). Germline CDR1 LNHDA, CDR2 SQIVND (reference sequence). There are 18 residues in the CDR3. Between the trimmed V and J ends, which lost 2 bases and 5 bases, there was a span of 22 bases. The CDR3 coding sequence is TGTGCCAGTAGTATATTTTCCGGCGGGGGAAGCGGGTATCAGCCCCAGCATTTT. It yields the protein CASSIFSGGGSGYQPQHF. Variable domain in full (rest from reference TRBV19 and TRBJ1-5): DGGITQSPKYLFRKEGQNVTLSCEQNLNHDAMYWYRQDPGQGLRLIYYSQIVNDFQKGDIAEGYSVSREKKESFPLTVTSAQKNPTAFYLCASSIFSGGGSGYQPQHFGDGTRLSIL.

J is TRBJ1-4 and V is TRBV2; TRBD1 aligns across 11 bases. J lost 7 bases, V lost 6 bases, and 4 bases had no gene match. The germline V gene encodes CDR1 SNHLY and CDR2 FYNNEI. The CDR3 contains 14 residues. CDR3 DNA: TGTGCCAGCAGAGGACAGGGGGCAGGTGAAAAACTGTTTTTT. Translating gives CASRGQGAGEKLFF.

This clone was found once. The V gene is TRBV5-6, the J gene TRBJ2-5, with TRBD2 matching 10 bases. This CDR3 spans 17 amino acids. After removal of 3 bases from V and 6 bases from J, the junction contained 14 bases not matched to a gene. Germline CDR1 is SGHDT and CDR2 is YYEEEE. The CDR3: CASSSLPAGGLRKTQYF. In DNA, the CDR3 is TGTGCCAGCAGCTCCCTCCCAGCGGGGGGGCTGAGAAAGACCCAGTACTTC.

This chain uses TRBV19 with TRBJ1-1; 7 positions agree with TRBD1. Germline values: CDR1 LNHDA, CDR2 SQIVND (reference sequence). The CDR3 consists of 17 residues. The V and J ends lost 0 bases and 5 bases, in that order; junction bases with no gene match: 12. Here the CDR3 DNA reads TGTGCCAGTAGTATAGATTACAGCAGGGGGACCGCAACTGAAGCTTTCTTT. As protein: CASSIDYSRGTATEAFF.

The V gene is TRBV2, the J gene TRBJ2-1; TRBD2 aligns across 10 bases. The CDR3 is made up of 16 amino acids. Losses at the gene ends were 4 bases for V and 3 bases for J; bases not matched to a gene: 6. In germline, CDR1 is SNHLY, CDR2 FYNNEI. Here the CDR3 reads CASSVDLAGDYNEQFF. The CDR3 DNA is TGTGCCAGCAGTGTCGATCTAGCGGGGGACTACAATGAGCAGTTCTTC.

This chain connects TRBV2 to TRBJ2-1; no clear D. Trimming left V 6 bases short and J 10 bases short, with 19 bases between. This CDR3 region has 14 residues. The germline gives CDR1 SNHLY, CDR2 FYNNEI. CDR3 DNA: TGTGCCAGCAGCCAACCTTTGCGGCGCGGAGAGCAGTTCTTC. It specifies CASSQPLRRGEQFF.

The CDR3 sequence: CASSLQGSKPQHF. DNA of the CDR3: TGTGCCAGCAGTCTCCAGGGGAGTAAGCCCCAGCATTTT. The V call is TRBV3-1 (or the pseudogene TRBV3-2), the J call TRBJ1-5; a weak D match, TRBD1 (6 bases). The CDR3 totals 13 residues. Trimming stripped 6 bases from V and 8 bases from J, with 14 bases between. Germline-derived CDR1 and CDR2 are LGHDT and YNNKEL (reference sequence).

V usage is TRBV5-1 and J usage is TRBJ1-1, with 8 bases lining up with TRBD1. The germline V gene has CDR1 SGHRS and CDR2 YFSETQ. The CDR3 spans 13 residues. J gave up 1 base and V 4 bases, and 0 bases lay outside the gene matches. CDR3 protein: CASSGQGNTEAFF. CDR3 in DNA: TGCGCCAGCAGCGGACAGGGGAACACTGAAGCTTTCTTT. The full variable domain, with the rest looked up from reference TRBV5-1 and TRBJ1-1, is KAGVTQTPRYLIKTRGQQVTLSCSPISGHRSVSWYQQTPGQGLQFLFEYFSETQRNKGNFPGRFSGRQFSNSRSEMNVSTLELGDSALYLCASSGQGNTEAFFGQGTRLTVV.

This sequence joins TRBV7-3 and TRBJ1-3; 8 bases match TRBD1. Germline loops: CDR1 SGHTA, CDR2 FQGTGA. The CDR3 sequence is 15 residues long. Trimming cost V 4 bases and J 4 bases; bases outside gene matches: 6. The CDR3 bases are TGTGCCAGCAGCTCTGGACAGGGATCGGGAAACACCATATATTTT. Its translation is CASSSGQGSGNTIYF.

The chain recombines TRBV4-1 with TRBJ2-3, with TRBD2 identical over 9 bases. The V segment lost 1 base and the J segment 6 bases; nucleotides outside the gene matches: 5. CDR1 is MGHRA and CDR2 is YSYEKL in the germline V gene. There are 15 residues in the CDR3. CDR3 protein: CASSQGIAGADTQYF. The DNA of the CDR3 is TGCGCCAGCAGCCAAGGGATAGCGGGGGCCGATACGCAGTATTTT.

The gene calls are TRBV9 and TRBJ2-5, with 8 bases that match TRBD1. V trimming: 7 bases; J trimming: 8 bases; junction bases outside the gene matches: 7. CDR3 length: 12 residues. Germline values: CDR1 SGDLS, CDR2 YYNGEE. The CDR3 DNA reads TGTGCCAGCGGAGACAGGGGAGAAACCCAGTACTTC. Protein product: CASGDRGETQYF. Looking up the rest from reference TRBV9 and TRBJ2-5 gives the full variable domain: DSGVTQTPKHLITATGQRVTLRCSPRSGDLSVYWYQQSLDQGLQFLIQYYNGEERAKGNILERFSAQQFPDLHSELNLSSLELGDSALYFCASGDRGETQYFGPGTRLLVL.

The chain carries TRBV29-1 and TRBJ2-5; TRBD2 matches at 8 bases. Germline trimming cut 3 bases from V and 5 bases from J; bases unmatched to any gene: 5. The CDR3 consists of 13 residues. Germline V gene data show CDR1 as SQVTM and CDR2 as ANQGSEA. The CDR3: CSVEFGGGETQYF. The CDR3 DNA reads as TGCAGCGTTGAGTTCGGGGGGGGCGAGACCCAGTACTTC.

The chain recombines TRBV3-1 (or the pseudogene TRBV3-2) with TRBJ1-3; no reliable D call. Per germline, CDR1 LGHDT and CDR2 YNNKEL (reference sequence). The CDR3 is 14 residues long. Deletions cut 1 base from V and 0 bases from J, with 4 bases between. DNA for the CDR3: TGTGCCAGCAGCCAAGCTCTCTCTGGAAACACCATATATTTT. Translated, it gives CASSQALSGNTIYF.

The chain recombines TRBV21-1 with TRBJ1-3. TRBV21-1 is designated a pseudogene. The CDR3 sequence is 15 residues long. The CDR3 sequence is CASSANGGSGNTIYF. For the CDR3, the DNA is TGTGCCAGCAGCGCAAACGGCGGCTCTGGAAACACCATATATTTT.

This clone was observed a handful of times. This chain uses TRBV7-2 with TRBJ2-2; TRBD1 agrees at 8 bases. Germline values: CDR1 SGHTA, CDR2 FQGNSA. Trimming at V came to 3 bases and at J to 5 bases, leaving 8 bases not matched to a gene. The CDR3 runs to 16 residues. The CDR3: CASSFKTGGWTGELFF. As DNA, the CDR3 is TGTGCCAGCAGCTTCAAAACAGGGGGATGGACCGGGGAGCTGTTTTTT.

This chain joins TRBV27 and TRBJ2-7, with TRBD1 matching over 8 bases. V was pared by 2 bases and J by 6 bases, with 9 bases of the junction left unmatched. The CDR3 spans 15 residues. Germline V gene lookup returns CDR1 MNHEY and CDR2 SMNVEV (reference sequence). The CDR3 sequence is CASSLLPDRVGEQYF. The CDR3 DNA reads TGTGCCAGCAGTTTACTCCCGGACAGGGTTGGCGAGCAGTACTTC.

The rearrangement links TRBV7-2 to TRBJ1-6; 7 nucleotides align to TRBD1. The germline gives CDR1 SGHTA, CDR2 FQGNSA. After removal of 9 bases from V and 6 bases from J, the junction contained 8 bases not matched to a gene. CDR3 length: 14 amino acids. CDR3 coding DNA: TGTGCCAGTGTTACCGGGACAGTTAATTCACCCCTCCACTTT. As protein: CASVTGTVNSPLHF.

The chain is built from TRBV19 and TRBJ1-2; 9 bases are a match to TRBD1. The CDR3 sequence is 15 residues long. Germline-derived CDR1 and CDR2 are LNHDA and SQIVND (reference sequence). The ends lost 9 bases at V and 5 bases at J; junction bases unmatched: 13. CDR3 region: CASTGTGSIGYGYTF. The CDR3 DNA is TGTGCCAGCACCGGGACAGGGAGTATAGGTTATGGCTACACCTTC.

The rearrangement links TRBV7-9 to TRBJ1-2, with D perhaps matching TRBD1 (5 bases). Germline CDR1 and CDR2: SEHNR and FQNEAQ (reference sequence). The CDR3 totals 14 residues. Trimming took 2 bases from V and 3 from J, leaving 10 bases between them. The CDR3 DNA reads TGTGCCAGCAGCTTAACGGGACTTGACTATGGCTACACCTTC. It yields the protein CASSLTGLDYGYTF.

This rearrangement joins TRBV11-2 to TRBJ2-3; no reliable D call. Trimming took 5 bases from V and 3 from J, leaving 6 bases between them. The CDR3 has 12 residues. The germline V gene encodes CDR1 SGHAT and CDR2 FQNNGV. The DNA of the CDR3 is TGTGCCAGCAGCCTCCCGACAGATACGCAGTATTTT. Translated: CASSLPTDTQYF.

This chain uses TRBV3-1 (or the pseudogene TRBV3-2) with TRBJ2-7; 7 nucleotides line up with TRBD1. The CDR3 spans 13 residues. Germline trimming cut 4 bases from V and 0 bases from J; bases unmatched to any gene: 0. Germline CDR1 reads LGHDT; CDR2 reads YNNKEL (reference sequence). DNA for the CDR3: TGTGCCAGCAGCCGACAGGGCTCCTACGAGCAGTACTTC. This translates into CASSRQGSYEQYF.